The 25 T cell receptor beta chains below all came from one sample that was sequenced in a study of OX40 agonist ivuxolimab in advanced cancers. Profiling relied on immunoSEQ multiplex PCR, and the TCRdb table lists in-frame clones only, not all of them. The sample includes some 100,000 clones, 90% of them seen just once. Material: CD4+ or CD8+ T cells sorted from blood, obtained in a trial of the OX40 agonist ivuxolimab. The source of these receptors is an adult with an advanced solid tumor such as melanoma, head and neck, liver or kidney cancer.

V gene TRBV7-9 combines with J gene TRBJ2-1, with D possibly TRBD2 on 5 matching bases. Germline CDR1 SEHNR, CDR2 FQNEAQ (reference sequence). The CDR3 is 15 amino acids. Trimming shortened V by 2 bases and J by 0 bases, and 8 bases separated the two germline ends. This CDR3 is CASSLKSGSYNEQFF. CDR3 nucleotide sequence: TGTGCCAGCAGCTTAAAGAGCGGCTCCTACAATGAGCAGTTCTTC.

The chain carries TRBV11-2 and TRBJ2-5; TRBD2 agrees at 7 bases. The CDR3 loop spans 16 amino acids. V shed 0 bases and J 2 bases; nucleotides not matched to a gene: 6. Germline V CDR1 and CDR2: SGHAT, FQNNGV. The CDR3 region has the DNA TGTGCCAGCAGCTTAGACGGACTAGTCCTGCAAGAGACCCAGTACTTC. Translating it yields CASSLDGLVLQETQYF.

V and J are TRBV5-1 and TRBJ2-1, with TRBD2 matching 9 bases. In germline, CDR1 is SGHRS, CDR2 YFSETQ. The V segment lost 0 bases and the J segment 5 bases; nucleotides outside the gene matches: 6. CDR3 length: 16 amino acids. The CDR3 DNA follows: TGCGCCAGCAGCTTGGTCGTGACTAGCGGCCACAATGAGCAGTTCTTC. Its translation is CASSLVVTSGHNEQFF.

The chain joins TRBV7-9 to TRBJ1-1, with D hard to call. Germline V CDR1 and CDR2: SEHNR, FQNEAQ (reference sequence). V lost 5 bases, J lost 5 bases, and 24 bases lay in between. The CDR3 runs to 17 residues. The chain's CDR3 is CASSPQRRVRGGTEAFF. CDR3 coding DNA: TGTGCCAGCAGCCCCCAGAGGAGAGTGCGGGGAGGGACTGAAGCTTTCTTT.

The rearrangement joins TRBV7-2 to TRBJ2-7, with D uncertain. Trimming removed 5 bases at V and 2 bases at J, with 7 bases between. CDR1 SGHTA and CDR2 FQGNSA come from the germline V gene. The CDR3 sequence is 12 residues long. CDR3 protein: CASSLIAYEQYF. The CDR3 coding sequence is TGTGCCAGCAGCCTAATAGCCTACGAGCAGTACTTC.

CDR3 sequence reads: CASSLSGTRGHEQFF. The DNA of the CDR3 is TGTGCCAGCAGTTTGTCCGGGACCCGGGGCCATGAGCAGTTCTTC. The rearrangement joins TRBV27 to TRBJ2-1; D assignment may be TRBD1 or TRBD2 (5 bases each). There are 15 residues in the CDR3. V gave up 3 bases and J gave up 8 bases, with 17 bases separating them. Germline assignment: CDR1 MNHEY and CDR2 SMNVEV (reference sequence).

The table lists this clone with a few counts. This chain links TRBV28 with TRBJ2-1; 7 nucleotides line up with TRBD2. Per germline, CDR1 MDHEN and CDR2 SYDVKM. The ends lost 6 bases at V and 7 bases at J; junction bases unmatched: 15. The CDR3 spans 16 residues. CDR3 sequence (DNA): TGTGCCAGCAGCATCCCCGGGGCTAGCGGCGCGAATGAGCAGTTCTTC. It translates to CASSIPGASGANEQFF.

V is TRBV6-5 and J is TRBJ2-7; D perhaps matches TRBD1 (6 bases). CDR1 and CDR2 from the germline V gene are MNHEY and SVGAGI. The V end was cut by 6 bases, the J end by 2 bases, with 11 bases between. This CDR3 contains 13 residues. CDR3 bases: TGTGCCAGCAGGGACAGACTTGCCTACGAGCAGTACTTC. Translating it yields CASRDRLAYEQYF.

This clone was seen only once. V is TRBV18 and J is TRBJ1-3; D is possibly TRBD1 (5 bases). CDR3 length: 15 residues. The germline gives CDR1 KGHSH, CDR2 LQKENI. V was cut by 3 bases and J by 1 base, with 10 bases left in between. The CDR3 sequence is CASSPDMTSGNTIYF. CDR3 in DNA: TGTGCCAGCTCACCGGACATGACATCTGGAAACACCATATATTTT.

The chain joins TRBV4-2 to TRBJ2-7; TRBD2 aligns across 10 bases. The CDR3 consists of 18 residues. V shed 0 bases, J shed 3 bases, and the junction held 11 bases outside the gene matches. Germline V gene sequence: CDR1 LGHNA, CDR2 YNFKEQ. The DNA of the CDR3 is TGTGCCAGCAGCCAAGAATTTCAGGCTAGCGGGAGAATCTACGAGCAGTACTTC. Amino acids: CASSQEFQASGRIYEQYF.

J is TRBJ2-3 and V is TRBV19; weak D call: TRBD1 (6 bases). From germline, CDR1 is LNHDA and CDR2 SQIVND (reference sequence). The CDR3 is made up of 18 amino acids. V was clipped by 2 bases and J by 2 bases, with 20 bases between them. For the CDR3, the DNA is TGTGCCAGTAGTATAAACGGGGACATCCGGACGCTCACAGATACGCAGTATTTT. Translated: CASSINGDIRTLTDTQYF. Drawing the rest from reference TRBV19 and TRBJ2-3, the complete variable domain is DGGITQSPKYLFRKEGQNVTLSCEQNLNHDAMYWYRQDPGQGLRLIYYSQIVNDFQKGDIAEGYSVSREKKESFPLTVTSAQKNPTAFYLCASSINGDIRTLTDTQYFGPGTRLTVL.

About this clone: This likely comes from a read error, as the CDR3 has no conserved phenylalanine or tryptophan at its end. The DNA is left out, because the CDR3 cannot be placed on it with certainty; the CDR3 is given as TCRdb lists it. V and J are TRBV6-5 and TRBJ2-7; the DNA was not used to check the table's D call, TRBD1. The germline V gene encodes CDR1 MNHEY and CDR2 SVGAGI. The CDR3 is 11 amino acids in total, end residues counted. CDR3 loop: CASSYKRGQAQ.

CDR3 residues: CASSNQVYTDTQYF. CDR3 coding DNA: TGTGCCAGTAGTAACCAGGTATACACAGATACGCAGTATTTT. The V gene is TRBV19, the J gene TRBJ2-3; no reliable D call. Trimming shortened V by 4 bases and J by 2 bases, and 10 bases separated the two germline ends. Germline V gene sequence: CDR1 LNHDA, CDR2 SQIVND (reference sequence). The CDR3 consists of 14 residues.

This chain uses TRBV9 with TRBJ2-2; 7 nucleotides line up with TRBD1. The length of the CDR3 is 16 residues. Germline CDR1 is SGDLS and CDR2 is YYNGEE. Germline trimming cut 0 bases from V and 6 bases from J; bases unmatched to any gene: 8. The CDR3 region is CASSVASTGLAGELFF. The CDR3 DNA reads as TGTGCCAGCAGCGTAGCATCGACAGGGTTGGCCGGGGAGCTGTTTTTT.

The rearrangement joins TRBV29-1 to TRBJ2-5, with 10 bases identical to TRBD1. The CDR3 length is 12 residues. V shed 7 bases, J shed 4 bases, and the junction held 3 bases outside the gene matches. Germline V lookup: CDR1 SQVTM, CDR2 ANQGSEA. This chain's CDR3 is CSGRTGGETQYF. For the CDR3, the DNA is TGCAGCGGCCGGACAGGGGGAGAGACCCAGTACTTC.

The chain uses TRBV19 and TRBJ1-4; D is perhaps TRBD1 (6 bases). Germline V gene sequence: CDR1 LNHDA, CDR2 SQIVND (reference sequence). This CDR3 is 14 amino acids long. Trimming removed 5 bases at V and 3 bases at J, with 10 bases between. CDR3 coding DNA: TGTGCCAGTAGTTTACAGGGCCCTAATGAAAAACTGTTTTTT. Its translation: CASSLQGPNEKLFF.

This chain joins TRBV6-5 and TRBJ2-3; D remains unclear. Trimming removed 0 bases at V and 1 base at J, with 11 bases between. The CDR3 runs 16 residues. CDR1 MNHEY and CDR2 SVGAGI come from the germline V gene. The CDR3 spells CASSYSRPGGTDTQYF. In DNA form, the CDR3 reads TGTGCCAGCAGTTACTCACGGCCAGGCGGCACAGATACGCAGTATTTT.

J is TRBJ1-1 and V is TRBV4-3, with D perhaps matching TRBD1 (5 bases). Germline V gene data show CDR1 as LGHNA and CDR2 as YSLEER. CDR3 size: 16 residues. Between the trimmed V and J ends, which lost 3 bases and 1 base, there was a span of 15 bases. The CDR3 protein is CASSHEPGPKNTEAFF. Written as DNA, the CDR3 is TGCGCCAGCAGCCATGAACCGGGACCCAAGAACACTGAAGCTTTCTTT.

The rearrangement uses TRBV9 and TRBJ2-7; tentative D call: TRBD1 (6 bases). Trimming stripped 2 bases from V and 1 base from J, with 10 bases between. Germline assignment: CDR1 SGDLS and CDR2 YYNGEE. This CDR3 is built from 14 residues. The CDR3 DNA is TGTGCCAGCAGCGTCGGACAGTCTTCCTACGAGCAGTACTTC. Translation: CASSVGQSSYEQYF.

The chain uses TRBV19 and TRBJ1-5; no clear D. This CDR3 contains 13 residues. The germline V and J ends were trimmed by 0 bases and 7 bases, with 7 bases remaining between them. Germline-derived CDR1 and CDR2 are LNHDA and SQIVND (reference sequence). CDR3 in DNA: TGTGCCAGTAGTATAGATCGGACCCAGCCCCAGCATTTT. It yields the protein CASSIDRTQPQHF.

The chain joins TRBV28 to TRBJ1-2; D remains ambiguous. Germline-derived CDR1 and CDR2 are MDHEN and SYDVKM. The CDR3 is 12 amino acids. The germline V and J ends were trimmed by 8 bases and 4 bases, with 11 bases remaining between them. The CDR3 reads CASLGSPYGYTF. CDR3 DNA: TGTGCCAGCTTGGGGAGTCCCTATGGCTACACCTTC.

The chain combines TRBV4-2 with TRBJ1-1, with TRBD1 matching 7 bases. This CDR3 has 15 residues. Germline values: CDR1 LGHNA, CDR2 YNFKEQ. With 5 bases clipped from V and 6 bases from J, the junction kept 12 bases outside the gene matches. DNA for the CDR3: TGTGCCAGCAGCGCGTCGACCCAACAGGGGTCTGAAGCTTTCTTT. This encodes CASSASTQQGSEAFF.

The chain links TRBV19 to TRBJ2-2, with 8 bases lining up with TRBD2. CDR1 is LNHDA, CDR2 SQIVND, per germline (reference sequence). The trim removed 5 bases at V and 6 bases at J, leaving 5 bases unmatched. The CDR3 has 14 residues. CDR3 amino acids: CASSVGLAAGELFF. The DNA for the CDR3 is TGTGCCAGTAGTGTAGGACTAGCTGCCGGGGAGCTGTTTTTT.

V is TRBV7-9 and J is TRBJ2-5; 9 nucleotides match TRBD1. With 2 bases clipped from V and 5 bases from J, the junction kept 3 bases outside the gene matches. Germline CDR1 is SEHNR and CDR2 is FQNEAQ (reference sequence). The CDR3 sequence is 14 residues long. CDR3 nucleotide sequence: TGTGCCAGCAGCTTAACAGGGGGCGACGAGACCCAGTACTTC. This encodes CASSLTGGDETQYF.

CDR3 amino acids: CASSPPWGTGNPVLTF. For the CDR3, the DNA is TGTGCCAGCAGCCCACCCTGGGGGACAGGGAACCCCGTCCTGACTTTC. The V call is TRBV5-6, the J call TRBJ2-6; 9 bases are shared with TRBD1. Germline CDR1 and CDR2: SGHDT and YYEEEE. The CDR3 contains 16 residues. V dropped 4 bases and J dropped 12; count of bases not matched to a gene: 14.